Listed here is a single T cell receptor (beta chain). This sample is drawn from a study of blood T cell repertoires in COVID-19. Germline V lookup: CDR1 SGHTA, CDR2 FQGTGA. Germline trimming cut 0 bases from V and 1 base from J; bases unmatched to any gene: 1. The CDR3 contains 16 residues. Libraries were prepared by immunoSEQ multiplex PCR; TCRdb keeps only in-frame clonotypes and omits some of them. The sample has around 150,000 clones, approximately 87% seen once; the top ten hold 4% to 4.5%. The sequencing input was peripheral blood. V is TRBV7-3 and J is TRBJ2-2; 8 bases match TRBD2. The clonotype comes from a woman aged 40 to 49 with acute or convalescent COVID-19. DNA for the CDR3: TGTGCCAGCAGCTTAACTAGCGGGATGAACACCGGGGAGCTGTTTTTT. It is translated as CASSLTSGMNTGELFF.